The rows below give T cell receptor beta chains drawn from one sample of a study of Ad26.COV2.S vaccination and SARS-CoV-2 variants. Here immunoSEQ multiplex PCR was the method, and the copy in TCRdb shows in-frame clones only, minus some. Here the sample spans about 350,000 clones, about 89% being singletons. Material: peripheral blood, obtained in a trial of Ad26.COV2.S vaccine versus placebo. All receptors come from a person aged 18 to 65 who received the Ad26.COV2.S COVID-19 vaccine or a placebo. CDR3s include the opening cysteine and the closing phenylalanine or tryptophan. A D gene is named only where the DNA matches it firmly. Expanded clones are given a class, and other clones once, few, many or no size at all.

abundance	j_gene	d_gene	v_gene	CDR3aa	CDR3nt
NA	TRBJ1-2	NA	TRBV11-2	CASSLDAQGYSGGYTF	TGTGCCAGCAGCTTAGATGCGCAGGGATATTCGGGAGGCTACACCTTC
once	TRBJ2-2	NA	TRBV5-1	CASTRQNTGELFF	TGCGCCAGCACCAGGCAGAACACCGGGGAGCTGTTTTTT
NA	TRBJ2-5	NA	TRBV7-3	CASSLTPGYQETQYF	TGTGCCAGCAGCTTAACCCCGGGGTACCAAGAGACCCAGTACTTC
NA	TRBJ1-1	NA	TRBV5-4	CASTLGGTALRNTEAFF	TGTGCCAGCACCCTAGGGGGGACGGCATTGAGGAACACTGAAGCTTTCTTT
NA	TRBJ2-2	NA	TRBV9	CASSGITEGGELFF	TGTGCCAGCAGCGGGATCACGGAGGGCGGGGAGCTGTTTTTT
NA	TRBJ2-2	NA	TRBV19	CASSLQTGELFF	TGTGCCAGTAGTCTACAGACAGGGGAGCTGTTTTTT
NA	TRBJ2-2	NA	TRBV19	CASRWTATTGELFF	TGTGCCAGTAGGTGGACAGCCACCACCGGGGAGCTGTTTTTT
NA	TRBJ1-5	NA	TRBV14	CASSPKRWKGRNSNQPQHF	TGTGCCAGCAGCCCAAAGAGGTGGAAGGGGAGGAATAGCAATCAGCCCCAGCATTTT
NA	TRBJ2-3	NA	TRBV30	CAWNFASDTQYF	TGTGCCTGGAACTTTGCCTCAGATACGCAGTATTTT
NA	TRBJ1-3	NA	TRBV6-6	CASSYPTGGTGNTIYF	TGTGCCAGCAGTTACCCGACAGGAGGGACTGGAAACACCATATATTTT
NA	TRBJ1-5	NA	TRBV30	CASGEGKGNQPQHF	TGTGCTTCGGGGGAGGGTAAGGGCAATCAGCCCCAGCATTTT
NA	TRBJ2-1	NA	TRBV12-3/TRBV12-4	CASSLRADNEQFF	TGTGCCAGCAGTTTAAGAGCGGACAATGAGCAGTTCTTC
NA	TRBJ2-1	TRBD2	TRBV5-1	CASSLETSGRQDEQFF	TGCGCCAGCAGCTTGGAGACTAGCGGGAGGCAGGATGAGCAGTTCTTC
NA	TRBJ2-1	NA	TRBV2	CASPGSYNEQFF	TGTGCCAGTCCCGGGTCTTACAATGAGCAGTTCTTC
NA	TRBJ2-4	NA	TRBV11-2	CASSLQGQSIQYF	TGTGCCAGCAGCTTACAAGGACAGTCCATTCAGTACTTC
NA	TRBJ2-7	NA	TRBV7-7	CASSPVGGPSWEQYF	TGTGCCAGCAGCCCCGTCGGGGGGCCTAGCTGGGAGCAGTACTTC